This is a list of T cell receptor beta chains from one sample in a study of identical twins. In TCRdb, the 5' RACE reads were re-called with MiXCR into one record per CDR3 protein. The sample has hundreds of thousands of distinct CDR3 sequences, 10% to 15% seen once. These sequences were also reported in another study, on yellow fever vaccine responses in identical twins.

The material sequenced was PBMCs. Receptor source: a woman under 30 in good health. Both conserved end residues are part of each CDR3. D genes are given only for firm matches. Part of the rows lack a size; the others show once, few, many or a class for expanded clones.

TRBV7-3	.	TRBJ2-3	.	TGTGCCAGCAGCCTCCAGCTTAGCACAGATACGCAGTATTTT	CASSLQLSTDTQYF
TRBV28	.	TRBJ1-1	TRBD1	TGTGCCAGCAAAACCGGGACAGTTGTAACTGAAGCTTTCTTT	CASKTGTVVTEAFF
TRBV3-1	few	TRBJ2-6	.	TGTGCCAGCAGCCCCGAACTGACCGAAGGTTTCTGGGCCAACGTCCTGACTTTC	CASSPELTEGFWANVLTF
TRBV7-8	many	TRBJ2-7	.	TGTGCCAGCAGCTTAGGTTTCCCTAGCGAAAGCTCCTACGAGCAGTACTTC	CASSLGFPSESSYEQYF
TRBV24-1	few	TRBJ2-1	TRBD1	TGTGCCACCAGTGACCAGGGGACAGGGGGCAATGAGCAGTTCTTC	CATSDQGTGGNEQFF
TRBV7-8	.	TRBJ2-1	.	TGTGCCACCCTTCGGGGCGATGAGCAGTTCTTC	CATLRGDEQFF
TRBV28	few	TRBJ2-7	.	TGTGCCAGCAGCCATAATCACGAGCAGTACTTC	CASSHNHEQYF
TRBV7-2	few	TRBJ2-7	.	TGTGCCAGCAGCTTAGACGCGACAGGTTACTACGAGCAGTACTTC	CASSLDATGYYEQYF
TRBV5-1	many	TRBJ1-1	.	TGCGCCAGCAGCTTAAGGGACGGGAACACTGAAGCTTTCTTT	CASSLRDGNTEAFF
TRBV7-2	.	TRBJ2-1	TRBD2	TGTGCCAGCAGCTCGTTAGCGGGGGTGACATCCTACAATGAGCAGTTCTTC	CASSSLAGVTSYNEQFF
TRBV15	.	TRBJ2-5	.	TGTGCCACCAGCAGACGGACAGCAACCCAAGAGACCCAGTACTTC	CATSRRTATQETQYF
TRBV3-1	few	TRBJ1-2	.	TGTGCCAGCAGCCAAGGGGAATTCAATGGCTACACCTTC	CASSQGEFNGYTF
TRBV29-1	few	TRBJ2-2	TRBD1	TGCAGCGTTGAGGAGGACAGGGCCCCCGCCGGGGAGCTGTTTTTT	CSVEEDRAPAGELFF
TRBV7-2	few	TRBJ2-4	TRBD2	TGTGCCAGCAGCGCTGGACTAGCGTTGGGCATTCAGTACTTC	CASSAGLALGIQYF
TRBV4-1	.	TRBJ1-6	.	TGCGCCAGCAGCCAAGATAGCCTTCTGTCACCCCTCCACTTT	CASSQDSLLSPLHF
TRBV19	few	TRBJ2-5	.	TGTGCCAGTAGTATCTCGGCGGGGGAGACCCAGTACTTC	CASSISAGETQYF
TRBV11-2	.	TRBJ2-7	.	TGTGCCAGCAGCCCGAGGGTTTCGTCCGAGCAGTACTTC	CASSPRVSSEQYF
TRBV20-1	few	TRBJ2-5	.	TGCAGTGCTAGAGAGGGTAGGGGTTCAGAGACCCAGTACTTC	CSAREGRGSETQYF
TRBV6-5	.	TRBJ2-1	TRBD2	TGTGCCAGCAGTTACTCGCTAGCGGGAGGTAATTACAATGAGCAGTTCTTC	CASSYSLAGGNYNEQFF